The 30 T cell receptor beta chains below come from one sample, sequenced in a study of neoadjuvant anti-PD-1 for oral cavity cancer. This table comes from immunoSEQ multiplex PCR, and its TCRdb copy is limited to in-frame clones, with some not included. Here the sample spans fewer than 70,000 clones, 70% to 85% being singletons. The material was PBMCs, obtained before nivolumab (anti-PD-1) treatment. These receptors came from a person aged 35-79 years with oral cavity squamous cell carcinoma.

About this clone itself: The sample holds other DNA sequences that translate to the same CDR3. The V call is TRBV10-1, the J call TRBJ2-7; D may be TRBD2 (5 bases). Deletions cut 5 bases from V and 3 bases from J, with 11 bases between. CDR1 is WNHNN, CDR2 SYGVQD, per germline (reference sequence). This CDR3 comprises 13 residues. The CDR3 spells CASSSLRGYEQYF. The CDR3 DNA sequence: TGCGCCAGCAGTTCCCTACGGGGCTACGAGCAGTACTTC.

The chain joins TRBV9 to TRBJ2-5, with 10 bases that match TRBD2. The trim removed 0 bases at V and 0 bases at J, leaving 5 bases unmatched. Looked up from germline, CDR1 is SGDLS and CDR2 is YYNGEE. The CDR3 length is 17 residues. CDR3 nucleotide sequence: TGTGCCAGCAGCGTAGAGGATAGCGGGGGGTACCAAGAGACCCAGTACTTC. It encodes CASSVEDSGGYQETQYF.

This clone was counted a few times. This sequence joins TRBV5-1 and TRBJ2-7; D is uncertain. The V end was cut by 0 bases, the J end by 4 bases, with 11 bases between. The CDR3 has 14 amino acids. Germline-derived CDR1 and CDR2 are SGHRS and YFSETQ. The CDR3 loop reads CASSLEGMGYEQYF. CDR3 bases: TGCGCCAGCAGCTTGGAAGGGATGGGATACGAGCAGTACTTC.

This clone was recorded only once. The chain recombines TRBV5-1 with TRBJ2-1; 11 positions agree with TRBD2. Germline V gives CDR1 SGHRS, CDR2 YFSETQ. There are 15 residues in the CDR3. J lost 6 bases, V lost 5 bases, and 7 bases had no gene match. CDR3: CASRQGLAEFNEQFF. For the CDR3, the DNA is TGCGCCAGCAGACAGGGACTAGCGGAATTCAATGAGCAGTTCTTC.

The chain links TRBV5-1 to TRBJ2-7, with 9 bases identical to TRBD2. V lost 2 bases and J lost 6; bases outside the gene matches: 3. The germline gives CDR1 SGHRS, CDR2 YFSETQ. The CDR3 is made up of 13 amino acids. CDR3 region: CASSFRLAAEQYF. The CDR3 coding sequence is TGCGCCAGCAGCTTTCGACTAGCGGCCGAGCAGTACTTC.

This sequence joins TRBV4-2 and TRBJ2-1, with 10 bases that match TRBD2. The CDR3 contains 16 residues. Losses at the gene ends were 0 bases for V and 7 bases for J; bases not matched to a gene: 6. The germline V gene has CDR1 LGHNA and CDR2 YNFKEQ. CDR3 sequence: CASSQDPSGSWNEQFF. The CDR3, as DNA: TGTGCCAGCAGCCAAGACCCTAGCGGGAGTTGGAATGAGCAGTTCTTC.

The V gene is TRBV19, the J gene TRBJ2-1; the D gene is possibly TRBD2 (5 bases). The germline CDR1 and CDR2 sequences are LNHDA and SQIVND (reference sequence). This CDR3 has 15 residues. With 3 bases removed from V and 5 bases from J, the gap between germline ends came to 14 bases. The CDR3 sequence: CASSMWSGPNNEQFF. For the CDR3, the DNA is TGTGCCAGTAGTATGTGGAGCGGTCCTAACAATGAGCAGTTCTTC.

This clone showed up just once. The chain uses TRBV27 and TRBJ1-6; no definite D call. The germline V gene encodes CDR1 MNHEY and CDR2 SMNVEV (reference sequence). There are 15 residues in the CDR3. Deletions cut 0 bases from V and 13 bases from J, with 16 bases between. CDR3 nucleotides: TGTGCCAGCAGTTTATCGGAAGGGAGCCAATTCCCCCTCCACTTT. Translated, it gives CASSLSEGSQFPLHF.

The V and J genes are TRBV30 and TRBJ1-1; D might be TRBD1 (5 bases). V was pared by 7 bases and J by 3 bases, with 12 bases between. Germline CDR1 reads GTSNPN; CDR2 reads SVGIG (reference sequence). The length of the CDR3 is 12 residues. CDR3: CASYKGYTEAFF. CDR3 nucleotides: TGTGCCTCTTATAAGGGGTACACTGAAGCTTTCTTT.

V and J are TRBV15 and TRBJ1-3; D ambiguous. CDR1 LNHNV and CDR2 YYDKDF come from the germline V gene (reference sequence). The ends were cut back, 0 bases at V and 7 bases at J, with 13 bases in the middle. This CDR3 comprises 15 residues. The CDR3 sequence: CATSRDAAMGNTIYF. In DNA form, the CDR3 reads TGTGCCACCAGCAGAGATGCGGCGATGGGGAACACCATATATTTT.

About this clone itself: The junction shows a germline mismatch at one end, possibly a read error. The V and J genes are TRBV5-6 and TRBJ1-2, with a weak D call TRBD1 (5 bases). Germline V CDR1 and CDR2: SGHDT, YYEEEE. This CDR3 spans 15 amino acids. Written as DNA, the CDR3 is TGTGCCAGCAGCTATTCCCAGGGAAAAATAAATGGCTACACCTTT. Protein product: CASSYSQGKINGYTF.

V gene TRBV11-2 combines with J gene TRBJ2-1; TRBD1 might be the D (5 bases). CDR1 and CDR2 (germline): SGHAT, FQNNGV. The CDR3 extends over 16 amino acids. With 7 bases removed from V and 1 base from J, the gap between germline ends came to 17 bases. In DNA, the CDR3 is TGTGCCAGCACCAATTCAGGGTCAGGTTCCTACAATGAGCAGTTCTTC. It translates to CASTNSGSGSYNEQFF.

The rearrangement joins TRBV27 to TRBJ2-3, with 14 positions matching TRBD2. Per germline, CDR1 MNHEY and CDR2 SMNVEV (reference sequence). V lost 7 bases to trimming and J lost 0 bases; unmatched junction nucleotides: 9. The CDR3 covers 18 residues. In DNA form, the CDR3 reads TGTGCCAGCAAGCCCCGGACTAGCGGGGGGCAGAGCACAGATACGCAGTATTTT. Translated, it gives CASKPRTSGGQSTDTQYF.

This clone has only a few counts. The chain uses TRBV14 and TRBJ2-1; no reliable D call. The V gene lost 3 bases and the J gene lost 6 bases, with 9 bases spanning the gap. Looked up from germline, CDR1 is SGHDN and CDR2 is FVKESK. CDR3 size: 13 residues. The CDR3 bases are TGTGCCAGCAGCCATGTCCGTGGCAATGAGCAGTTCTTC. Translating gives CASSHVRGNEQFF.

The rearrangement joins TRBV6-6 to TRBJ1-2, with TRBD1 as a possible D gene (6 bases). The V end was cut by 5 bases, the J end by 0 bases, with 13 bases between. The CDR3 spans 15 residues. CDR1 is MNHNY and CDR2 is SVGAGI in the germline V gene (reference sequence). Here the CDR3 DNA reads TGTGCCAGCAGTCCCCGGACAGCGCCTAACTATGGCTACACCTTC. It is translated as CASSPRTAPNYGYTF.

This chain uses TRBV7-9 with TRBJ2-7, with D unclear. The V and J ends lost 2 bases and 6 bases respectively, with 8 bases between them. The CDR3 is 12 amino acids. From germline, CDR1 is SEHNR and CDR2 FQNEAQ (reference sequence). The CDR3 loop reads CASSLLSFEQYF. In nucleotides, the CDR3 is TGTGCCAGCAGCTTATTGTCGTTCGAGCAGTACTTC.

The chain couples TRBV11-2 to TRBJ2-1; 8 bases line up with TRBD1. This CDR3 contains 16 residues. V shed 3 bases and J 0 bases; nucleotides not matched to a gene: 4. CDR1 is SGHAT and CDR2 is FQNNGV in the germline V gene. CDR3 region: CASSFSGTGSYNEQFF. The CDR3 coding sequence is TGTGCCAGCAGCTTCTCCGGGACAGGCTCCTACAATGAGCAGTTCTTC.

The V gene is TRBV6-4, the J gene TRBJ1-1; no firm D call. CDR1 and CDR2 (germline): MRHNA, SNTAGT. Trimming cost V 5 bases and J 1 base, with 8 bases left between them. This CDR3 contains 13 residues. CDR3 sequence reads: CASSREGNTEAFF. CDR3 in DNA: TGTGCCAGCAGTAGGGAGGGGAACACTGAAGCTTTCTTT.

The chain is built from TRBV5-6 and TRBJ2-3, with 12 nucleotides matching TRBD2. Germline lookup yields CDR1 SGHDT and CDR2 YYEEEE. There are 16 residues in the CDR3. V was pared by 2 bases and J by 2 bases, with 3 bases of the junction left unmatched. The CDR3 region has the DNA TGTGCCAGCAGCTTACGGACTAGCGGGGTCACAGATACGCAGTATTTT. It yields the protein CASSLRTSGVTDTQYF.

The rearrangement links TRBV10-1 to TRBJ1-2, with TRBD1 as a possible D gene (5 bases). The CDR3 covers 16 residues. The germline V gene has CDR1 WNHNN and CDR2 SYGVQD (reference sequence). Deletions cut 4 bases from V and 0 bases from J, with 15 bases between. The CDR3 is CASSGPIGTSNYGYTF. The CDR3 nucleotides read TGCGCCAGCAGTGGGCCAATCGGGACCTCTAACTATGGCTACACCTTC.

The chain carries TRBV7-9 and TRBJ1-2, with D possibly being TRBD1 (5 bases). V was pared by 7 bases and J by 0 bases, with 12 bases between. The CDR3 totals 14 residues. CDR1 and CDR2 (germline): SEHNR, FQNEAQ (reference sequence). The CDR3 DNA sequence: TGTGCCAGCACCCTAGGGGCACCTAACTATGGCTACACCTTC. Translated, it gives CASTLGAPNYGYTF. Filled out from reference TRBV7-9 and TRBJ1-2, the complete variable domain reads DTGVSQNPRHKITKRGQNVTFRCDPISEHNRLYWYRQTLGQGPEFLTYFQNEAQLEKSRLLSDRFSAERPKGSFSTLEIQRTEQGDSAMYLCASTLGAPNYGYTFGSGTRLTVV.

This rearrangement joins TRBV11-2 to TRBJ2-2; possibly TRBD2 for D (5 bases). Germline V gives CDR1 SGHAT, CDR2 FQNNGV. The CDR3 totals 13 residues. Deletions cut 11 bases from V and 7 bases from J, with 17 bases between. The CDR3 region is CASCKTRDGELFF. CDR3 in DNA: TGTGCCTCCTGCAAAACTAGGGACGGGGAGCTGTTTTTT. The whole variable domain, remainder taken from reference TRBV11-2 and TRBJ2-2, is EAGVAQSPRYKIIEKRQSVAFWCNPISGHATLYWYQQILGQGPKLLIQFQNNGVVDDSQLPKDRFSAERLKGVDSTLKIQPAKLEDSAVYLCASCKTRDGELFFGEGSRLTVL.

V is TRBV21-1 and J is TRBJ2-1; the table names TRBD1, a call not compared with the DNA. TRBV21-1 is reported as a pseudogene. CDR3 length: 12 residues. The CDR3 here is CASSKGPGEQFF. In DNA, the CDR3 is TGTGCCAGCAGCAAAGGGCCTGGTGAGCAGTTCTTC.

The chain is built from TRBV25-1 and TRBJ2-1, with 14 bases matching TRBD2. V dropped 4 bases and J dropped 6; count of bases not matched to a gene: 8. The CDR3 has 17 amino acids. Germline CDR1 and CDR2: MGHDK and SYGVNS. The CDR3 bases are TGTGCCAGCAGTGCGCGCGGGGGACTAGCGGGAGCCAATGAGCAGTTCTTC. Its translation is CASSARGGLAGANEQFF.

A single count supports this clone. V is TRBV9 and J is TRBJ2-5, with a tentative D call TRBD1 (6 bases). CDR3 size: 12 residues. Germline values: CDR1 SGDLS, CDR2 YYNGEE. V lost 6 bases to trimming and J lost 4 bases, with 10 bases between them. This CDR3 is CASIGGRETQYF. The CDR3 region has the DNA TGTGCCAGCATAGGGGGACGAGAGACCCAGTACTTC.

The V gene is TRBV19, the J gene TRBJ1-2, with D perhaps matching TRBD1 (5 bases). Trimming took 2 bases from V and 6 from J, leaving 10 bases between them. There are 13 residues in the CDR3. Germline-derived CDR1 and CDR2 are LNHDA and SQIVND (reference sequence). DNA for the CDR3: TGTGCCAGTAGTATAAGGAGAGGGGATGGCTACACCTTC. This codes for CASSIRRGDGYTF.

This clone was observed a handful of times. The chain is built from TRBV29-1 and TRBJ1-1; maybe TRBD1 (5 bases). Trimming cost V 4 bases and J 1 base, with 10 bases left between them. CDR1 and CDR2 (germline): SQVTM, ANQGSEA. CDR3 length equals 13 residues. CDR3 in DNA: TGCAGCGTTGTGCAGGGATGGAACACTGAAGCTTTCTTT. Its translation: CSVVQGWNTEAFF.

The CDR3 is CASHRQGSYTEAFF. DNA of the CDR3: TGTGCCAGTCATCGACAGGGAAGTTACACTGAAGCTTTCTTT. V gene TRBV6-6 combines with J gene TRBJ1-1; TRBD1 matches at 7 bases. This CDR3 spans 14 amino acids. Trimming took 9 bases from V and 3 from J; bases not matched to a gene: 10. The germline V gene has CDR1 MNHNY and CDR2 SVGAGI (reference sequence).

The chain recombines TRBV19 with TRBJ2-7; D might be TRBD1 (5 bases). The germline gives CDR1 LNHDA, CDR2 SQIVND (reference sequence). The CDR3 has 15 amino acids. V lost 5 bases, J lost 4 bases, and 18 bases lay in between. This CDR3 is CASSFTDSTGYEQYF. CDR3 DNA sequence: TGTGCCAGTAGTTTCACCGACAGTACCGGATACGAGCAGTACTTC.

This chain joins TRBV18 and TRBJ1-3; D is unclear. V lost 2 bases to trimming and J lost 5 bases, with 10 bases between them. The CDR3 is 14 residues long. Germline V gene data show CDR1 as KGHSH and CDR2 as LQKENI. The CDR3 DNA is TGTGCCAGCTCACCAACAGCATCAAGAAACACCATATATTTT. Translated: CASSPTASRNTIYF. The full variable domain, in which reference TRBV18 and TRBJ1-3 provide the parts outside the CDR3, is NAGVMQNPRHLVRRRGQEARLRCSPMKGHSHVYWYRQLPEEGLKFMVYLQKENIIDESGMPKERFSAEFPKEGPSILRIQQVVRGDSAAYFCASSPTASRNTIYFGEGSWLTVV.